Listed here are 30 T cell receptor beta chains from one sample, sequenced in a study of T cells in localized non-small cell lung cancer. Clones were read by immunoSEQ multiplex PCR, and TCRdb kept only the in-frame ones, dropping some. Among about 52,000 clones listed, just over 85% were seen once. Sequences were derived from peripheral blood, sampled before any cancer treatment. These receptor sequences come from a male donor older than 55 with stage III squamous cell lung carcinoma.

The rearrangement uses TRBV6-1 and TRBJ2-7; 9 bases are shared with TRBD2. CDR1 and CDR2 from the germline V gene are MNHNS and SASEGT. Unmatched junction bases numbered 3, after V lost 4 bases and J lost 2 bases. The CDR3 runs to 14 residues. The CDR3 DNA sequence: TGTGCCAGCAGTGGCCAGCGGGGGGCCTACGAGCAGTACTTC. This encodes CASSGQRGAYEQYF.

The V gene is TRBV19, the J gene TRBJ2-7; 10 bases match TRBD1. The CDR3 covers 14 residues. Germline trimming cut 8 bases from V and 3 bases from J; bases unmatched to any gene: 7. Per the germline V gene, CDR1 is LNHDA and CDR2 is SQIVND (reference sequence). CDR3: CASAPGQGNYEQYF. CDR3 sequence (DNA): TGTGCCAGTGCCCCGGGACAGGGGAACTACGAGCAGTACTTC.

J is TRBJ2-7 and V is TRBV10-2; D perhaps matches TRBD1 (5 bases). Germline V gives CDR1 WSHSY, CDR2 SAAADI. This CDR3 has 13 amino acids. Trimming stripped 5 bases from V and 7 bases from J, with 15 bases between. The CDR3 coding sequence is TGCGCCAGCAGTATAGGACACCCTGAGGAGCAGTACTTC. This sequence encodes CASSIGHPEEQYF.

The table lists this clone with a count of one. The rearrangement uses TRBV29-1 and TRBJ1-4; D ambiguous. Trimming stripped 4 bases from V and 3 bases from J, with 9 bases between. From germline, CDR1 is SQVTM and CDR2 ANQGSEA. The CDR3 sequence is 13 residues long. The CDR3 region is CSVGRQANEKLFF. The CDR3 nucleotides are TGCAGCGTTGGTCGTCAGGCTAATGAAAAACTGTTTTTT.

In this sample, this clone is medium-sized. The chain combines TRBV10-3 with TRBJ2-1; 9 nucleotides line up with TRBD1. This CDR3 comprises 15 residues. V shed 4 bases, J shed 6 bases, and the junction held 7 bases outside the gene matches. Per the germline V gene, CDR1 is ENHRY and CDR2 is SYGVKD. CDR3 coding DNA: TGTGCCATCAGTGGCGGCGGGACAGGGCCCAATGAGCAGTTCTTC. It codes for CAISGGGTGPNEQFF.

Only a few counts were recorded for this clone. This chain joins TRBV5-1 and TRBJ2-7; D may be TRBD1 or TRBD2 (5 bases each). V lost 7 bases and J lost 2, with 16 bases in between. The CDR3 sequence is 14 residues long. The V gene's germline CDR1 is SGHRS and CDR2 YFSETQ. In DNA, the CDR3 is TGCGCCAGCCAAACCGATCGGGGCACCTACGAGCAGTACTTC. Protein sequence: CASQTDRGTYEQYF.

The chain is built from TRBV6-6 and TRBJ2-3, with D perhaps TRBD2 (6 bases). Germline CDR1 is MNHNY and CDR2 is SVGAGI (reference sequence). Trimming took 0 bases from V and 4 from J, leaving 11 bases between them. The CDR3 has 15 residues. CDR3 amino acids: CASSYSVGSSDTQYF. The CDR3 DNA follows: TGTGCCAGCAGTTACTCGGTCGGGAGTTCAGATACGCAGTATTTT.

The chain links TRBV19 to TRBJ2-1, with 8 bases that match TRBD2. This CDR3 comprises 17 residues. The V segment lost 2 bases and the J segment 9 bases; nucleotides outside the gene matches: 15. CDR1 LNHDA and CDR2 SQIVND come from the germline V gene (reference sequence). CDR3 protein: CASSILGRGGGRVEQFF. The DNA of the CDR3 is TGTGCCAGTAGTATATTAGGTCGGGGGGGCGGTCGGGTTGAGCAGTTCTTC.

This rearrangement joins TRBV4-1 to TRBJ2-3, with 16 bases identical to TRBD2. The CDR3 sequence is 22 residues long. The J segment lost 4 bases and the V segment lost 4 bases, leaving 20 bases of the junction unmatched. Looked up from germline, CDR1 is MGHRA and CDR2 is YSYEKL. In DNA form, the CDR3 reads TGCGCCAGCAGCCTGTTTGCCGGGACTAGCGGGAGGGGCCGAGGGCTCCCAGATACGCAGTATTTT. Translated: CASSLFAGTSGRGRGLPDTQYF.

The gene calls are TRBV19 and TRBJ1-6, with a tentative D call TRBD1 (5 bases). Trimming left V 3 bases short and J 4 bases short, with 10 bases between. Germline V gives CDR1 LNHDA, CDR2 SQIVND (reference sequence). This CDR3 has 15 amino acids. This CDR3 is CASSIDSVYNSPLHF. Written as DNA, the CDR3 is TGTGCCAGTAGTATCGACAGCGTTTATAATTCACCCCTCCACTTT.

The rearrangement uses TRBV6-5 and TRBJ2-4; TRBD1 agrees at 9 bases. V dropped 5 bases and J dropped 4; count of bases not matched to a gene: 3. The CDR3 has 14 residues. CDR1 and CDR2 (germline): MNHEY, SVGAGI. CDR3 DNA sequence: TGTGCCAGCAGTCCCGGGACAGGGAAAAACATTCAGTACTTC. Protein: CASSPGTGKNIQYF.

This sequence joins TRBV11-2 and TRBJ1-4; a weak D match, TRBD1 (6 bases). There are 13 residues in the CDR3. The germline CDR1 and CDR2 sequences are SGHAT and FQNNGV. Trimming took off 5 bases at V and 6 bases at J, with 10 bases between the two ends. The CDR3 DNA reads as TGTGCCAGCAGCCGGACAGCGTATGAAAAACTGTTTTTT. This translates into CASSRTAYEKLFF.

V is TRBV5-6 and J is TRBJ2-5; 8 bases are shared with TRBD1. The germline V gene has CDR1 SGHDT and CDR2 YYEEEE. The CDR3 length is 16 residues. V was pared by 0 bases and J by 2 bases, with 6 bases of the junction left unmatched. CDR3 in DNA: TGTGCCAGCAGCTTGGGGACAGGGACGGTACAAGAGACCCAGTACTTC. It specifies CASSLGTGTVQETQYF.

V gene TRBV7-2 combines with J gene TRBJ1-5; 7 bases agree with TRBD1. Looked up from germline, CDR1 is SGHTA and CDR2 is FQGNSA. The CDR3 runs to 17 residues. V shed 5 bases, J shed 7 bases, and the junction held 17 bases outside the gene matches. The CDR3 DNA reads TGTGCCAGCAGCCCACGACCACAGGGGATAGGTGGACAGCCCCAGCATTTT. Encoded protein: CASSPRPQGIGGQPQHF.

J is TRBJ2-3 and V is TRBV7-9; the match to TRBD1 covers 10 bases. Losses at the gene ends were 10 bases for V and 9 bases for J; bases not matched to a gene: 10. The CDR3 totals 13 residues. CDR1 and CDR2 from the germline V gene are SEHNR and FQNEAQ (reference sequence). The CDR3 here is CATNPRQGATQYF. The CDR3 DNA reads TGTGCCACGAACCCCAGACAGGGGGCGACGCAGTATTTT.

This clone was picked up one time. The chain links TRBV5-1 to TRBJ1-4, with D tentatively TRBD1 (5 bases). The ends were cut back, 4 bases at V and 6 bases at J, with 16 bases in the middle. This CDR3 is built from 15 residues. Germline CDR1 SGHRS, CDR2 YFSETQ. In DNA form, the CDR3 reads TGCGCCAGCAGCCCTAATCAGGGAGGAGATGAAAAACTGTTTTTT. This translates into CASSPNQGGDEKLFF.

This CDR3 is CASSLGTGNSYEQYF. The CDR3 bases are TGTGCCAGCAGCTTGGGGACAGGGAATTCCTACGAGCAGTACTTC. The V gene is TRBV5-6, the J gene TRBJ2-7; 8 bases agree with TRBD1. V shed 0 bases, J shed 1 base, and the junction held 3 bases outside the gene matches. Germline CDR1 SGHDT, CDR2 YYEEEE. The CDR3 loop spans 15 amino acids.

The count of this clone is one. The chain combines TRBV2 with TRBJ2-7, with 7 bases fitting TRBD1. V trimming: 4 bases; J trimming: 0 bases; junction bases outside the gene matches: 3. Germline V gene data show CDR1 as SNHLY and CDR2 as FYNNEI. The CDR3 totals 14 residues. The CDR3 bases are TGTGCCAGCAGTGGACAGGGTGGCTCCTACGAGCAGTACTTC. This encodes CASSGQGGSYEQYF.

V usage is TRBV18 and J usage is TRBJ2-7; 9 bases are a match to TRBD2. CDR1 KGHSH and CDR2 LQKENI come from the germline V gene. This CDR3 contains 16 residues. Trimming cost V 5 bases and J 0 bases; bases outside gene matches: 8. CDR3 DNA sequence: TGTGCCAGCTCAGCGGCCTTAGCGGGAGCCTCCTACGAGCAGTACTTC. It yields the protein CASSAALAGASYEQYF.

CDR3 nucleotide sequence: TGTGCCGTGCCCCGTGGCTTGGGTAGTGAGCAGTTCTTC. Encoded protein: CAVPRGLGSEQFF. This sequence joins TRBV6-1 and TRBJ2-1; D gene uncertain. The V gene's germline CDR1 is MNHNS and CDR2 SASEGT. The CDR3 has 13 amino acids. Deletions cut 11 bases from V and 9 bases from J, with 20 bases between.

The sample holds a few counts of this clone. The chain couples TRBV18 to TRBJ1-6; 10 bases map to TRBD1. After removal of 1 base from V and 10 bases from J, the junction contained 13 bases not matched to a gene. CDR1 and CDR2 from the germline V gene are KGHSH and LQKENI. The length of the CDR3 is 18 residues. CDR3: CASSPLATGQGRESPLHF. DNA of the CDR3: TGTGCCAGCTCACCACTAGCGACGGGACAGGGGAGAGAATCACCCCTCCACTTT.

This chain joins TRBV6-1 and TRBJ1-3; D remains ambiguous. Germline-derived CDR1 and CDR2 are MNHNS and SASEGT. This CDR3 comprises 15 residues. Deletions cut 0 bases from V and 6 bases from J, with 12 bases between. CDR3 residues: CASSEALVGPNTIYF. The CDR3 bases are TGTGCCAGCAGTGAAGCGCTGGTAGGGCCAAACACCATATATTTT.

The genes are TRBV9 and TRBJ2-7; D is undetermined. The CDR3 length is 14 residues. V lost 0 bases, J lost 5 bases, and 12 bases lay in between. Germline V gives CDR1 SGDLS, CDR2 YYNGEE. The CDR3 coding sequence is TGTGCCAGCAGCGTAGATGCTGTAACCCACGAGCAGTACTTC. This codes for CASSVDAVTHEQYF.

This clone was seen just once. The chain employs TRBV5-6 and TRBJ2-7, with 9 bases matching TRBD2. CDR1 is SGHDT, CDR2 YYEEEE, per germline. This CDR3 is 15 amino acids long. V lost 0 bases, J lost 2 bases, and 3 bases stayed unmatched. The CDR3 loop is CASSLGGRAAYEQYF. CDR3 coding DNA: TGTGCCAGCAGCTTGGGCGGGAGGGCCGCCTACGAGCAGTACTTC. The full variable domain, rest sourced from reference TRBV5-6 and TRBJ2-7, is DAGVTQSPTHLIKTRGQQVTLRCSPKSGHDTVSWYQQALGQGPQFIFQYYEEEERQRGNFPDRFSGHQFPNYSSELNVNALLLGDSALYLCASSLGGRAAYEQYFGPGTRLTVT.

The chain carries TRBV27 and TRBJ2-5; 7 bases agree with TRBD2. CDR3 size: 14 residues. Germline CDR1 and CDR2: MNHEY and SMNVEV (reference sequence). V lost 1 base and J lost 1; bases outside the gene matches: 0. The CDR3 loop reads CASSLWGGQETQYF. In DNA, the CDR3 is TGTGCCAGCAGTTTATGGGGGGGCCAAGAGACCCAGTACTTC.

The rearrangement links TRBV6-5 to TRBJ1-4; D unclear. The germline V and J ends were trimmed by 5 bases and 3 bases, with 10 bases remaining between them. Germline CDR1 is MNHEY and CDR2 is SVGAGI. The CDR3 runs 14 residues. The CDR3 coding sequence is TGTGCCAGCAGTCGTTTAGGAGCTAATGAAAAACTGTTTTTT. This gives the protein CASSRLGANEKLFF.

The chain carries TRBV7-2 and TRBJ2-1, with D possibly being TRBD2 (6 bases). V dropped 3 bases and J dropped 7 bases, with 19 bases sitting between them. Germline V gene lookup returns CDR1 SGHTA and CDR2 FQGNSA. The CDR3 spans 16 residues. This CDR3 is CASSLNPAQAGNEQFF. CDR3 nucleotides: TGTGCCAGCAGCTTGAACCCAGCGCAGGCGGGGAATGAGCAGTTCTTC.

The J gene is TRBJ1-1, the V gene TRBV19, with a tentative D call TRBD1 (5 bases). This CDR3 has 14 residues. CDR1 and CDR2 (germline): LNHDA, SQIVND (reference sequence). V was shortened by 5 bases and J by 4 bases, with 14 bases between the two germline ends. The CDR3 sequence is CASSPGTTGTEAFF. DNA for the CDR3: TGTGCCAGTAGTCCCGGGACCACAGGCACTGAAGCTTTCTTT.

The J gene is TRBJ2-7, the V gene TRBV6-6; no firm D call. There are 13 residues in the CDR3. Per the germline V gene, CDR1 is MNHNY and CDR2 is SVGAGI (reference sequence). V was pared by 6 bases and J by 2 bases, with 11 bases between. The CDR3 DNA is TGTGCCAGCAGACCAACACACGCCTACGAGCAGTACTTC. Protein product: CASRPTHAYEQYF.

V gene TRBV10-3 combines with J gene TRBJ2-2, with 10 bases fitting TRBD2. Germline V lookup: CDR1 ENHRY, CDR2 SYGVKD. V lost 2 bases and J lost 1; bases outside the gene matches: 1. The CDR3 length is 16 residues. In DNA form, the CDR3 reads TGTGCCATCAGTGAGGTAGCGGGGGGGAACACCGGGGAGCTGTTTTTT. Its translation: CAISEVAGGNTGELFF.